This paragraph covers one T cell receptor (beta chain) sequence. The protocol was immunoSEQ multiplex PCR, while the TCRdb copy is restricted to in-frame clones and leaves out a portion. Found here are some 150,000 clones, 93% of them singletons; the top ten hold 2% to 2.5%. This sample is part of a study of control samples from healthy donors and cancer patients. The V gene lost 0 bases and the J gene lost 3 bases, with 8 bases spanning the gap. CDR1 is MNHEY, CDR2 SMNVEV, per germline (reference sequence). This CDR3 is built from 14 residues. The material sequenced was blood. The receptor's source is a man aged 45-60 years in good health. The chain employs TRBV27 and TRBJ1-2; D ambiguous. CDR3 nucleotides: TGTGCCAGCAGTTTATCAAGGACGGACTATGGCTACACCTTC. Its protein product is CASSLSRTDYGYTF.